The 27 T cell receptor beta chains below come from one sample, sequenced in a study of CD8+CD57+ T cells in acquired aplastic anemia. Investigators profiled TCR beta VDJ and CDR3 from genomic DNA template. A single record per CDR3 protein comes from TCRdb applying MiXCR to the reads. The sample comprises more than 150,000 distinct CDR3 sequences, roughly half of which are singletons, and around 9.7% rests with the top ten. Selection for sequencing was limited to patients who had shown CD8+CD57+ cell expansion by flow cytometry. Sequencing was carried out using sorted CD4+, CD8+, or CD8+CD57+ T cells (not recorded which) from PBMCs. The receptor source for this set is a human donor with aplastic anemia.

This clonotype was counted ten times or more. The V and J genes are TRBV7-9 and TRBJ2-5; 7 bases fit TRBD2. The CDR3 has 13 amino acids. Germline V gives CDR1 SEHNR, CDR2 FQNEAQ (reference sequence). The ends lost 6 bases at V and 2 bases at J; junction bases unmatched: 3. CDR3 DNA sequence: TGTGCCAGCAGAGCGGGGTTTCAAGAGACCCAGTACTTC. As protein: CASRAGFQETQYF.

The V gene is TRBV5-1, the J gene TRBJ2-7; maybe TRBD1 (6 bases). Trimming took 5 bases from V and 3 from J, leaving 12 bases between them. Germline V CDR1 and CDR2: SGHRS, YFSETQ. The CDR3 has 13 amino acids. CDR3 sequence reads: CASSVDSYYEQYF. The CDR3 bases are TGCGCCAGCAGTGTGGACAGCTACTACGAGCAGTACTTC.

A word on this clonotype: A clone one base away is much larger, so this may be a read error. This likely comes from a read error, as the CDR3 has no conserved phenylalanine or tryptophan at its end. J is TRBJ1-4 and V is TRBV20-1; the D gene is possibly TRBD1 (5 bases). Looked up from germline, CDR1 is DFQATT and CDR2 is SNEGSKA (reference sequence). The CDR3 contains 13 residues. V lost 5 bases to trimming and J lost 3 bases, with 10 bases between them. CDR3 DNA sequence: TGCAGTGCTGTCAAGGGGTCTAATGAAAAACTGTTTTCT. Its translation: CSAVKGSNEKLFS.

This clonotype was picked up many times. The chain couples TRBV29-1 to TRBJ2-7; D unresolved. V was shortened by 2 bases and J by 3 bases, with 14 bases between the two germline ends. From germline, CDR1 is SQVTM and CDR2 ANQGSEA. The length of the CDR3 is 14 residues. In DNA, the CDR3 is TGCAGCGTTGAATTCCGCGGCTCAAGCTACGAGCAGTACTTC. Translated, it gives CSVEFRGSSYEQYF.

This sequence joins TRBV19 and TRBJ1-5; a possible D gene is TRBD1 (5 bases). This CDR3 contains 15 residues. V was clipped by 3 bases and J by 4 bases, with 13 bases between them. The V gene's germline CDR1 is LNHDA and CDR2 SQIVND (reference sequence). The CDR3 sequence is CASSMWDGGNQPQHF. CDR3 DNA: TGTGCCAGTAGTATGTGGGACGGAGGGAATCAGCCCCAGCATTTT. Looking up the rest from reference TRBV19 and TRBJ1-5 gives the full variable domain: DGGITQSPKYLFRKEGQNVTLSCEQNLNHDAMYWYRQDPGQGLRLIYYSQIVNDFQKGDIAEGYSVSREKKESFPLTVTSAQKNPTAFYLCASSMWDGGNQPQHFGDGTRLSIL.

In DNA, the CDR3 is TGTGCCAGCAGCCTTCCCCCCGCGGTAAACTACGAGCAGTACTTC. It encodes CASSLPPAVNYEQYF. The chain has TRBV3-1 and TRBJ2-7, with D uncertain. CDR1 is LGHDT, CDR2 YNNKEL, per germline (reference sequence). This CDR3 region has 15 residues. The V end lost 4 bases, the J end lost 3 bases, and 16 bases lay between the germline ends.

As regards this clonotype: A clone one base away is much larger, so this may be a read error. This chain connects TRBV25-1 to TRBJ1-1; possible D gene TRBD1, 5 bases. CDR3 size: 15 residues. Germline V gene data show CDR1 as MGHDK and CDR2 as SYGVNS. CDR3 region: CTSSISRGRVTEAFF. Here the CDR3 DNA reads TGTACCAGCAGTATATCTCGGGGCAGGGTCACTGAAGCTTTCTTT.

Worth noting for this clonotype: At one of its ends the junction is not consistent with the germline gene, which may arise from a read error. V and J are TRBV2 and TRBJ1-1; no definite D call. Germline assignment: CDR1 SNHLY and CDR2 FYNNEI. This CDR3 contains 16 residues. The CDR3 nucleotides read TGTGCAAGCAGTGAAGACGATTTGGGGTTGGGGACTGAAGCTTTCTTT. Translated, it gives CASSEDDLGLGTEAFF.

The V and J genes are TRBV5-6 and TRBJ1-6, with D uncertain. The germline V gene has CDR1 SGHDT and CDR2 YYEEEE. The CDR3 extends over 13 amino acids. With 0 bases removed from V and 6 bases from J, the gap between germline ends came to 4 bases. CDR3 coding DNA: TGTGCCAGCAGCTTGGAAGTTAATTCACCCCTCCACTTT. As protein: CASSLEVNSPLHF. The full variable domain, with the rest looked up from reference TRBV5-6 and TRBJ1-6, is DAGVTQSPTHLIKTRGQQVTLRCSPKSGHDTVSWYQQALGQGPQFIFQYYEEEERQRGNFPDRFSGHQFPNYSSELNVNALLLGDSALYLCASSLEVNSPLHFGNGTRLTVT.

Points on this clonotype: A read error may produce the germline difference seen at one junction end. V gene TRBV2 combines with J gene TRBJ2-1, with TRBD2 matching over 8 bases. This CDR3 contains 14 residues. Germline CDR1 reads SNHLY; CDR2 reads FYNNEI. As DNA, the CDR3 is TGTGTCAGCACCAGCGGGAGTAGTTACAATGAGCAGTTCTTC. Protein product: CVSTSGSSYNEQFF.

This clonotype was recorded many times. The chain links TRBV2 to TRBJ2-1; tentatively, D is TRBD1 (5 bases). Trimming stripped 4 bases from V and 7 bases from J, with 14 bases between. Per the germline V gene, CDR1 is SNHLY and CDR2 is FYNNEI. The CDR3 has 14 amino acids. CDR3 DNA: TGTGCCAGCAGTGCCACAAAAGGGGTGAATGAGCAGTTCTTC. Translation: CASSATKGVNEQFF.

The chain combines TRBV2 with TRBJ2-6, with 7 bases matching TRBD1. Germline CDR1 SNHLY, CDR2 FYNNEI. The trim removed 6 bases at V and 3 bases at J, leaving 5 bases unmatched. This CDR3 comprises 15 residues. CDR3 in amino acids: CASRQGIGGANVLTF. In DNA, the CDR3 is TGTGCCAGCAGACAGGGGATTGGTGGGGCCAACGTCCTGACTTTC.

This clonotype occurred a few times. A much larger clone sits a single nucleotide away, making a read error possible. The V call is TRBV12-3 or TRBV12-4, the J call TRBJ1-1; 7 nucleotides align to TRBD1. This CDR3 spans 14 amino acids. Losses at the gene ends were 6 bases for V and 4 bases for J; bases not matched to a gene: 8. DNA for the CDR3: TGTGCCAGCAGGGGGACAGCCATGAGCACTGAAGCTTTCTTT. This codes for CASRGTAMSTEAFF.

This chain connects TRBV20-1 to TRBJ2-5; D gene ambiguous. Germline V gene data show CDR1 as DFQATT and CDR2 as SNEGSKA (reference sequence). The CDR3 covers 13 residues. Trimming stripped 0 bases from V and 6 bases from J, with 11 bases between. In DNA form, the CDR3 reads TGCAGTGCTAGAGACCCTATAAGGCAGACCCAGTACTTC. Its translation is CSARDPIRQTQYF.

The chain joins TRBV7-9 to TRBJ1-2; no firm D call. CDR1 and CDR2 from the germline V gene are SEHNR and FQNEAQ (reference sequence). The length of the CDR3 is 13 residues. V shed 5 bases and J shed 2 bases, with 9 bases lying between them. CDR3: CASSAHSNYGYTF. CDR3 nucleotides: TGTGCCAGCAGCGCTCATTCGAACTATGGCTACACCTTC.

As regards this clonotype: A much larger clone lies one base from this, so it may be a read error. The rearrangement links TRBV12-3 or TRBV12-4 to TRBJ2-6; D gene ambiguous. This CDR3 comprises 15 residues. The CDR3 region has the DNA TGTGCCAGCAGTTTTGTGCGCTCTGGGGTCAACGTCCTGACTTTC. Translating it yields CASSFVRSGVNVLTF.

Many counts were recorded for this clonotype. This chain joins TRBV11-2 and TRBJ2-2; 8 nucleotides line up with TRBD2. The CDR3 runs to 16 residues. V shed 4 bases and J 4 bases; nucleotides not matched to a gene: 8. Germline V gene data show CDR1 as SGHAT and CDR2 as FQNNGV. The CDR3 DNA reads TGTGCCAGCAGCTACAAAAGCGGGAGTCGCACCGGGGAGCTGTTTTTT. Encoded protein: CASSYKSGSRTGELFF.

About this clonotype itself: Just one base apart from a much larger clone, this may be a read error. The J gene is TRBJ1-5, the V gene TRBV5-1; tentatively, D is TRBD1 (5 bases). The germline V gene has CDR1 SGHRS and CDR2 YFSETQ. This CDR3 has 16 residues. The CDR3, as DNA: TGCGCCAGCAGCCTTGGCCCGGGGAGGGGAAATCGGCCCCAGCATTTT. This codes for CASSLGPGRGNRPQHF.

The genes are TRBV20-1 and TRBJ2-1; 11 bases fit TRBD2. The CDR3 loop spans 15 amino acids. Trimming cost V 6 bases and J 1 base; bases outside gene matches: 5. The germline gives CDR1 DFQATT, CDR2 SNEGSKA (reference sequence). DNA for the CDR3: TGCAGTGCGCTAGCGGGAGGCCCGTCCTACAATGAGCAGTTCTTC. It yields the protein CSALAGGPSYNEQFF.

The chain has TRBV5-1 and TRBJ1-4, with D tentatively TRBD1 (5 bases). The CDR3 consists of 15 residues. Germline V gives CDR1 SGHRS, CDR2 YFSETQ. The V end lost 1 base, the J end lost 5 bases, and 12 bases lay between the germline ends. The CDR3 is CASSLQSGTNEKLFF. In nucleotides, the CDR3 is TGCGCCAGCAGCTTGCAATCAGGGACCAATGAAAAACTGTTTTTT.

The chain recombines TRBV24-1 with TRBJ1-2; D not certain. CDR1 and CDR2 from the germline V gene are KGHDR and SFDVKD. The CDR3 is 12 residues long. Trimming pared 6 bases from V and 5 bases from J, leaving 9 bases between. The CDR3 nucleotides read TGTGCCACCAGTTTCTCACTTTATGGCTACACCTTC. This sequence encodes CATSFSLYGYTF.

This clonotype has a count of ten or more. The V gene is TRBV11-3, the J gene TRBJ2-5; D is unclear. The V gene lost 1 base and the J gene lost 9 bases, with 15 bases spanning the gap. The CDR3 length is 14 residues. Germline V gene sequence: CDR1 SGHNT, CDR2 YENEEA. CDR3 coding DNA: TGTGCCAGCAGCTTAGGGTACACCAGGACGGCCCAGTACTTC. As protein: CASSLGYTRTAQYF.

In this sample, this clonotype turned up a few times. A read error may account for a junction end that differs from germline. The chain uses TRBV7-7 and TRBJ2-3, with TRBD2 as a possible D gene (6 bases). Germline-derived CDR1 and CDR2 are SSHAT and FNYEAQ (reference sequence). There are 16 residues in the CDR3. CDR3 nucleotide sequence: TGTGCTAGCAGCTTGGGTGGTAGCGGTAGATCAGATACGCAGTATTTT. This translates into CASSLGGSGRSDTQYF.

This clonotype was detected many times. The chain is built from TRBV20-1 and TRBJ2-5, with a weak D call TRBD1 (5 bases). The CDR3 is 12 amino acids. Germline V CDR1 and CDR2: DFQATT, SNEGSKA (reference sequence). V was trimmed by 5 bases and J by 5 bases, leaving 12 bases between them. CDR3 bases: TGCAGTGCTCCTTCAGGGCGGGAGACCCAGTACTTC. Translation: CSAPSGRETQYF.

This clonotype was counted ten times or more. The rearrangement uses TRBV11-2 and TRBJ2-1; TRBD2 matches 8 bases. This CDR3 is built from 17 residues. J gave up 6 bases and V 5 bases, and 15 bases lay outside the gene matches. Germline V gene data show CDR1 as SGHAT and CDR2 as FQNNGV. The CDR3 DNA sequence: TGTGCCAGCAGCCCGCCCCGTGAGATAGCGGGATTCAATGAGCAGTTCTTC. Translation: CASSPPREIAGFNEQFF.

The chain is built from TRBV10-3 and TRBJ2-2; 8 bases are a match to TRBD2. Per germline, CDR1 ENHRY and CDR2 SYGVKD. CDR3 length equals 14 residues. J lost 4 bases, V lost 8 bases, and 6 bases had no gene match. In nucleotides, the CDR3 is TGTGCCATCGAGGGGACTAGGAGCACCGGGGAGCTGTTTTTT. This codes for CAIEGTRSTGELFF.

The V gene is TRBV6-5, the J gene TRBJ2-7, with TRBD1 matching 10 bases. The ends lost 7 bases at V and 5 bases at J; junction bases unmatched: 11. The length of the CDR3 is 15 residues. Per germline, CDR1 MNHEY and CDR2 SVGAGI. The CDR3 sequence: CASNSRRDRGHEQYF. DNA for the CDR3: TGTGCCAGCAATTCCCGCCGGGACAGGGGCCACGAGCAGTACTTC.